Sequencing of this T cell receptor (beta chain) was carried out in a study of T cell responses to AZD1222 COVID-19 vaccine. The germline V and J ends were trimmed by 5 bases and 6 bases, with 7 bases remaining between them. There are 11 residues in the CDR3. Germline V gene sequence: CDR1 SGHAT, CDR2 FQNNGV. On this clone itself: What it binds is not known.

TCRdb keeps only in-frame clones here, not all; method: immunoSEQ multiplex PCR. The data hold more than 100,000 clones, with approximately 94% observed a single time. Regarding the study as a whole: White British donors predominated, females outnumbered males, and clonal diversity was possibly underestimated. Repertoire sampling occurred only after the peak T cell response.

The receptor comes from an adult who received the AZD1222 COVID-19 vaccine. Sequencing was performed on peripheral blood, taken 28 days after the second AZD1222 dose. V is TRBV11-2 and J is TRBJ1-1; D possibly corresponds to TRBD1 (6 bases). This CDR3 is CASSQGSEAFF. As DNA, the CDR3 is TGTGCCAGCAGCCAGGGGTCTGAAGCTTTCTTT.